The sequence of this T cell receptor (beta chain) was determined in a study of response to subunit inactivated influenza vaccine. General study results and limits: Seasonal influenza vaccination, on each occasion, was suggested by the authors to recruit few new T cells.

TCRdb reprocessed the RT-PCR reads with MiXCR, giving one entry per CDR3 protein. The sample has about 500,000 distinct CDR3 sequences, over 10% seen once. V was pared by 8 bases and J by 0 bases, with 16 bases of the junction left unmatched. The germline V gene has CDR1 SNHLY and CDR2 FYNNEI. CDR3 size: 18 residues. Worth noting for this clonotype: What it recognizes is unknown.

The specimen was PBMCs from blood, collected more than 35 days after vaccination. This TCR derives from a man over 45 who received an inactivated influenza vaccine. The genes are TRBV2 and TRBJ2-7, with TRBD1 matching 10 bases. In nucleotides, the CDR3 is TGTGCCAGCTCCCGTGGGGACAGGGGACCCAAATTCTCCTACGAGCAGTACTTC. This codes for CASSRGDRGPKFSYEQYF.